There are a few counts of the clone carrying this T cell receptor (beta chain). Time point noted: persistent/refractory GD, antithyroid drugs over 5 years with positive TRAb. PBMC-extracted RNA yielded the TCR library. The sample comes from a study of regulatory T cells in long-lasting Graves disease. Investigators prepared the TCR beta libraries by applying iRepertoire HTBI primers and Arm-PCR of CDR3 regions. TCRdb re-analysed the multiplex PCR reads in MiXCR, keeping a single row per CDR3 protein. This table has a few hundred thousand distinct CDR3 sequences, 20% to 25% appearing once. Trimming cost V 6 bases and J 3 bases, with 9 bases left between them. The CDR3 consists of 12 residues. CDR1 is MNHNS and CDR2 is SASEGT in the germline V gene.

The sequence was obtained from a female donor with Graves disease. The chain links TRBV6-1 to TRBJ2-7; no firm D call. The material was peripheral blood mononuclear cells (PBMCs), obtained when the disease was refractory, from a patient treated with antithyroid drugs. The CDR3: CASRSDLYEQYF. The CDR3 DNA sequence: TGTGCCAGCAGATCGGACCTCTACGAGCAGTACTTC.